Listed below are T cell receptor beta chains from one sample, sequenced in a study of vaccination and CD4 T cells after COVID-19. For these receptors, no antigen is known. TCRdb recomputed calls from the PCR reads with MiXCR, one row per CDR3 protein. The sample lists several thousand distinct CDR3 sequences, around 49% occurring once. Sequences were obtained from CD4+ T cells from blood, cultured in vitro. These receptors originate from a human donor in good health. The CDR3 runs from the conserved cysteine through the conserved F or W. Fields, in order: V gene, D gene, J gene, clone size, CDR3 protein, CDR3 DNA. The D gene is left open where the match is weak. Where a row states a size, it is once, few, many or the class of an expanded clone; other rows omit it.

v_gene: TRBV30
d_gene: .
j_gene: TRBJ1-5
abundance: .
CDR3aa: CAWSRRGRNQPQHF
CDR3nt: TGTGCCTGGAGTCGGCGGGGGCGGAATCAGCCCCAGCATTTT

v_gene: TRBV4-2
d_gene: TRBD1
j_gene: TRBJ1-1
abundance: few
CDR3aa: CASSASRDRWTEAFF
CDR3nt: TGTGCCAGCAGCGCCTCGAGGGACAGATGGACTGAAGCTTTCTTT

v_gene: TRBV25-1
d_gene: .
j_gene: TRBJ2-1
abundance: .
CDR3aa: CASSVGSSYNEQFF
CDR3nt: TGTGCCAGCAGTGTGGGGAGCTCCTACAATGAGCAGTTCTTC

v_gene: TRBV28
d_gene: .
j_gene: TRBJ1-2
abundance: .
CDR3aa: CASSLKGLGYGYTF
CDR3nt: TGTGCCAGCAGTTTAAAGGGTTTGGGGTATGGCTACACCTTC

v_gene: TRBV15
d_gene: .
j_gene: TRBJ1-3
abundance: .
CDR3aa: CATSRDQIGRGRVGSGNTIYF
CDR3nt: TGTGCCACCAGCAGAGATCAGATTGGGCGTGGCAGGGTAGGCTCTGGAAACACCATATATTTT

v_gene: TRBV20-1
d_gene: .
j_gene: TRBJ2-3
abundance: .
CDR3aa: CSATLGSRTDTQYF
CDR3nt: TGCAGTGCTACCCTAGGGAGTCGCACAGATACGCAGTATTTT

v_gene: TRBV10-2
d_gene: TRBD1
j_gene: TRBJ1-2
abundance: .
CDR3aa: CASRDRTNYGYTF
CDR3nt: TGCGCCAGCAGGGACAGGACTAACTATGGCTACACCTTC

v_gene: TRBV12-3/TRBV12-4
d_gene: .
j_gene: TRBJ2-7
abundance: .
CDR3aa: CASSLGSGQYF
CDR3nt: TGTGCCAGCAGTTTAGGGAGTGGGCAGTACTTC

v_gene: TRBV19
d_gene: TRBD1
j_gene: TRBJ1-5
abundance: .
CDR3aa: CASSGTVVSNQPQHF
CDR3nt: TGTGCCAGTAGTGGGACAGTTGTTTCCAATCAGCCCCAGCATTTT

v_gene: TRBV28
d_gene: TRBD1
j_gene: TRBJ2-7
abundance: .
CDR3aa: CASRRQGAGSYEQYF
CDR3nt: TGTGCCAGCAGACGACAGGGGGCCGGCTCCTACGAGCAGTACTTC

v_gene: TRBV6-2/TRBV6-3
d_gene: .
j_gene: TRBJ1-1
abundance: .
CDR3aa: CAGSPSDGGQNTEAFF
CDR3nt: TGTGCCGGCAGTCCCTCCGATGGAGGGCAGAACACTGAAGCTTTCTTT

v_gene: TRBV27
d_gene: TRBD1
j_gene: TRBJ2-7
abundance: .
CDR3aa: CASSLAGTGVPYEQYF
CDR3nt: TGTGCCAGCAGTTTGGCCGGGACAGGGGTGCCCTACGAGCAGTACTTC

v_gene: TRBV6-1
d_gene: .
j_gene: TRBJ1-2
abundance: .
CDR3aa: CASRAEPHSDGYTF
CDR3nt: TGTGCCAGCAGGGCCGAACCCCATTCCGATGGCTACACCTTC

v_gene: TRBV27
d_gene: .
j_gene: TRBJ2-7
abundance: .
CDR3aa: CASSFDLGPRVRKAYF
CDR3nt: TGTGCCAGCAGTTTTGATTTAGGGCCCAGGGTCCGGAAGGCGTACTTC

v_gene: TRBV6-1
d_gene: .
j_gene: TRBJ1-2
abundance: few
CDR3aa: CASSPGSNYGYTF
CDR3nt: TGTGCCAGCAGCCCCGGCTCCAACTATGGCTACACCTTC

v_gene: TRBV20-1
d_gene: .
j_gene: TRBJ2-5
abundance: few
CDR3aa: CSAESDGRETQYF
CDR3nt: TGCAGTGCCGAGAGTGATGGCAGAGAGACCCAGTACTTC

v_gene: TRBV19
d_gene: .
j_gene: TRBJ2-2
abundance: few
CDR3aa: CASSIPAEYTGELFF
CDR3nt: TGTGCCAGTAGTATACCAGCTGAGTACACCGGGGAGCTGTTTTTT

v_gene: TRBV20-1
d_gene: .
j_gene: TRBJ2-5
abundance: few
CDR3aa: CSAREPIFRGPQETQYF
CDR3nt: TGCAGTGCTAGAGAGCCCATTTTTCGGGGTCCCCAAGAGACCCAGTACTTC

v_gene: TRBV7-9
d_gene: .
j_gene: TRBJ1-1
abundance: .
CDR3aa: CASSLLGSGRGTEAFF
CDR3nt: TGTGCCAGCAGCTTACTAGGCTCCGGGAGGGGCACTGAAGCTTTCTTT

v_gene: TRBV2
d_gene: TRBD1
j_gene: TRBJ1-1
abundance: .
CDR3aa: CASGQGAEAFF
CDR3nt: TGTGCCAGCGGACAGGGGGCTGAAGCTTTCTTT

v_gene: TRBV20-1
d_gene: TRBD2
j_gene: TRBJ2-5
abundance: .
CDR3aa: CSAEGLAGWRETQYF
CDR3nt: TGCAGTGCTGAGGGACTAGCGGGATGGCGGGAGACCCAGTACTTC

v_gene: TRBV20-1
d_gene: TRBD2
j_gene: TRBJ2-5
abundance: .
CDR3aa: CSAPRTSGSRETQYF
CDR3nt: TGCAGTGCTCCACGGACTAGCGGGAGCAGAGAGACCCAGTACTTC

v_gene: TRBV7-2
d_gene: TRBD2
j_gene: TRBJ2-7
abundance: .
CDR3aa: CASSPGTSSHDEQYF
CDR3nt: TGTGCCAGCAGCCCGGGGACTAGTTCACACGACGAGCAGTACTTC

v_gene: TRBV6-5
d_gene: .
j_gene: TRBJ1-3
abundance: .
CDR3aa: CASSSDTTAGGNTIYF
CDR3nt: TGTGCCAGCAGTTCCGACACCACGGCGGGAGGAAACACCATATATTTT

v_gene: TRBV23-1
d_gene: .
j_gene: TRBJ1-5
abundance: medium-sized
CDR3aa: CASSQSKSRGGNQPQHF
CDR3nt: TGCGCCAGCAGTCAATCGAAGTCCAGGGGAGGCAATCAGCCCCAGCATTTT

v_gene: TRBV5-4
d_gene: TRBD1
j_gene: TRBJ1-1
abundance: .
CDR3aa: CASSFQQGVGEAFF
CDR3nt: TGTGCCAGCAGCTTTCAACAGGGGGTCGGGGAAGCTTTCTTT

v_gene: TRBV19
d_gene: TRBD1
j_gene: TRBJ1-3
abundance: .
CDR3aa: CASMWDSSSGNTIYF
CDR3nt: TGTGCCAGTATGTGGGACAGCTCCTCTGGAAACACCATATATTTT

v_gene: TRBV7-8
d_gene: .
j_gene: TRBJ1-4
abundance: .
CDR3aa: CASSLAGVNEKLFF
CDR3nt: TGTGCCAGCAGCTTAGCGGGGGTTAATGAAAAACTGTTTTTT

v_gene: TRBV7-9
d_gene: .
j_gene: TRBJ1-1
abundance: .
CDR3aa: CASSQQVANTEAFF
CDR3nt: TGTGCCAGCAGCCAACAGGTTGCGAACACTGAAGCTTTCTTT

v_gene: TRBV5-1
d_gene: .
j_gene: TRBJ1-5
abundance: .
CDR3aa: CASSGRDRGEAISPSIF
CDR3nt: .

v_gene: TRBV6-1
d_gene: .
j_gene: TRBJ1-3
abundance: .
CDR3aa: CASSSIQGFNTIYF
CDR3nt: TGTGCCAGCAGTAGCATACAGGGATTCAACACCATATATTTT

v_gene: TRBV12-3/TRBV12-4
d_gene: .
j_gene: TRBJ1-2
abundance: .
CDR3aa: CASSPTGLGNYGYTF
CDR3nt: TGTGCCAGCAGTCCAACAGGGCTTGGTAACTATGGCTACACCTTC

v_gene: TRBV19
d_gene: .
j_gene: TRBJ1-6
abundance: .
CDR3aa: CASSIQGDSPLHF
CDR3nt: TGTGCCAGTAGTATCCAGGGAGATTCACCCCTCCACTTT

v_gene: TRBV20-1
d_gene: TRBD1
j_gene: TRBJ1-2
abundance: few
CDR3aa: CSARGKTGTGYTF
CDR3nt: TGCAGTGCTAGGGGAAAGACAGGGACTGGCTACACCTTC

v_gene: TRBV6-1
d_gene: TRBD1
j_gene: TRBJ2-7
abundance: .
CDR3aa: CASSISTGYSEQYF
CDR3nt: TGTGCCAGCAGTATTTCGACAGGGTATTCCGAGCAGTACTTC

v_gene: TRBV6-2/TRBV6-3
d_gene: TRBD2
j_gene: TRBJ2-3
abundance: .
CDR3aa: CASSGGITDTQYF
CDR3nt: TGTGCCAGTAGCGGGGGGATTACAGATACGCAGTATTTT

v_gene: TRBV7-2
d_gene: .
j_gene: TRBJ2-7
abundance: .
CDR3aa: CASSFGPDYEQYF
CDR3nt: TGTGCCAGCAGCTTCGGACCCGACTACGAGCAGTACTTC